Detailed here is one T cell receptor (beta chain). The table came from immunoSEQ multiplex PCR; TCRdb's copy has only in-frame clones and leaves some out. The sample yields under 95,000 clones, roughly nine tenths seen once. This CDR3 region has 15 residues. V was clipped by 2 bases and J by 6 bases; unmatched bases: 4. Per germline, CDR1 SGHTA and CDR2 FQGNSA. The record originates from a study of blood T cell repertoires in COVID-19. Study at large: PBMCs, B-cell-depleted T cells, or T cells were the source of the cDNA or gDNA that made up the material.

Sequencing was carried out using peripheral blood. This chain uses TRBV7-2 with TRBJ1-5; the match to TRBD1 covers 10 bases. This TCR derives from a man of 80 years or more in a cohort sampled during active COVID-19. This CDR3 reads CASSLMGQGTQPQHF. CDR3 sequence (DNA): TGTGCCAGCAGCTTAATGGGACAGGGGACTCAGCCCCAGCATTTT. The variable domain in full, completed from reference TRBV7-2 and TRBJ1-5, reads GAGVSQSPSNKVTEKGKDVELRCDPISGHTALYWYRQSLGQGLEFLIYFQGNSAPDKSGLPSDRFSAERTGGSVSTLTIQRTQQEDSAVYLCASSLMGQGTQPQHFGDGTRLSIL.